What follows are 20 T cell receptor beta chains derived from one specimen sequenced in a study of response to subunit inactivated influenza vaccine. TCRdb used MiXCR to reprocess the RT-PCR reads, holding one entry per CDR3 protein. In the table there are 750,000 to 850,000 distinct CDR3 sequences, under 20% of which are singletons. The starting material was PBMCs from blood, obtained around 5 days after vaccination. These receptors were collected from a man in his fifties or sixties who received an inactivated influenza vaccine.

There are a few counts of this clonotype. The chain employs TRBV5-1 and TRBJ2-3; the D is unclear. Germline values: CDR1 SGHRS, CDR2 YFSETQ. The CDR3 has 12 amino acids. Trimming removed 5 bases from V and 6 bases from J, with 10 bases in between. The DNA of the CDR3 is TGCGCCAGCAGGCAAGACGTGGATACGCAGTATTTT. Translated: CASRQDVDTQYF.

For the CDR3, the DNA is TGTGCCAGCAGCCCACTCGGGGGACAGGACAATGAGCAGTTCTTC. Its protein product is CASSPLGGQDNEQFF. The chain joins TRBV7-9 to TRBJ2-1, with TRBD1 matching 8 bases. Losses at the gene ends were 5 bases for V and 5 bases for J; bases not matched to a gene: 8. The CDR3 extends over 15 amino acids. CDR1 and CDR2 from the germline V gene are SEHNR and FQNEAQ (reference sequence). The variable domain in full, completed from reference TRBV7-9 and TRBJ2-1, reads DTGVSQNPRHKITKRGQNVTFRCDPISEHNRLYWYRQTLGQGPEFLTYFQNEAQLEKSRLLSDRFSAERPKGSFSTLEIQRTEQGDSAMYLCASSPLGGQDNEQFFGPGTRLTVL.

The genes are TRBV20-1 and TRBJ2-3; 8 nucleotides align to TRBD2. CDR3 length equals 16 residues. Germline lookup yields CDR1 DFQATT and CDR2 SNEGSKA (reference sequence). V lost 6 bases to trimming and J lost 0 bases; unmatched junction nucleotides: 11. The CDR3 loop is CSAPPGGDISTDTQYF. DNA for the CDR3: TGCAGTGCCCCCCCGGGGGGGGATATAAGCACAGATACGCAGTATTTT.

This clonotype has ten or more counts. J is TRBJ2-6 and V is TRBV6-5, with a possible D match to TRBD1 (5 bases). Trimming left V 3 bases short and J 0 bases short, with 6 bases between. From germline, CDR1 is MNHEY and CDR2 SVGAGI. The CDR3 spans 15 residues. CDR3 loop: CASSYTGSGANVLTF. Here the CDR3 DNA reads TGTGCCAGCAGTTATACAGGCTCTGGGGCCAACGTCCTGACTTTC.

The rearrangement uses TRBV12-3 or TRBV12-4 and TRBJ2-5; maybe TRBD2 (6 bases). V gave up 6 bases and J gave up 10 bases, with 21 bases separating them. This CDR3 has 14 residues. CDR3 residues: CASSLLGEEFGQYF. The CDR3 DNA follows: TGTGCCAGCAGCCTATTGGGGGAGGAATTTGGCCAGTACTTC.

This clonotype was observed a handful of times. The chain links TRBV11-2 to TRBJ2-7; D is perhaps TRBD2 (7 bases). CDR3 length: 18 amino acids. The germline gives CDR1 SGHAT, CDR2 FQNNGV. The V end was cut by 4 bases, the J end by 4 bases, with 26 bases between. The CDR3 coding sequence is TGTGCCAGCAGCTCGTGGGGGGGTCGACAGGCTATTAATTACGAGCAGTACTTC. This sequence encodes CASSSWGGRQAINYEQYF.

V usage is TRBV14 and J usage is TRBJ2-7; 8 bases map to TRBD2. Trimming took 3 bases from V and 1 from J; bases not matched to a gene: 5. There are 15 residues in the CDR3. The germline V gene encodes CDR1 SGHDN and CDR2 FVKESK. CDR3 protein: CASSHPGTSSYEQYF. The CDR3 nucleotides read TGTGCCAGCAGCCACCCCGGGACTAGTTCCTACGAGCAGTACTTC.

The J gene is TRBJ2-7, the V gene TRBV5-1; unclear D gene. Germline V gene data show CDR1 as SGHRS and CDR2 as YFSETQ. V dropped 4 bases and J dropped 6 bases, with 17 bases sitting between them. CDR3 size: 14 residues. The CDR3 sequence is CASSQPERPLEQYF. CDR3 DNA: TGCGCCAGCAGCCAACCCGAACGACCCCTCGAGCAGTACTTC.

This clonotype was found a few times. The chain uses TRBV5-5 and TRBJ2-5, with TRBD2 matching over 9 bases. The J segment lost 4 bases and the V segment lost 1 base, leaving 8 bases of the junction unmatched. Germline V gene sequence: CDR1 SGHKS, CDR2 YYEKEE (reference sequence). There are 16 residues in the CDR3. For the CDR3, the DNA is TGTGCCAGCAGCTTGATAGGCTCAGCGGGGGGAGAGACCCAGTACTTC. It is translated as CASSLIGSAGGETQYF.

This clonotype has just a few counts. This chain uses TRBV28 with TRBJ2-7; D uncertain. Between the trimmed V and J ends, which lost 3 bases and 6 bases, there was a span of 12 bases. The CDR3 is 13 amino acids. Per the germline V gene, CDR1 is MDHEN and CDR2 is SYDVKM. CDR3 sequence reads: CASSFTDGSEQYF. For the CDR3, the DNA is TGTGCCAGCAGTTTCACTGACGGTAGCGAGCAGTACTTC. The full variable domain, with the rest looked up from reference TRBV28 and TRBJ2-7, is DVKVTQSSRYLVKRTGEKVFLECVQDMDHENMFWYRQDPGLGLRLIYFSYDVKMKEKGDIPEGYSVSREKKERFSLILESASTNQTSMYLCASSFTDGSEQYFGPGTRLTVT.

V gene TRBV21-1 combines with J gene TRBJ2-7; the table's D call, TRBD1, has no DNA check behind it. TRBV21-1 is listed as a pseudogene. The length of the CDR3 is 16 residues. The CDR3: CASSILPGQGAYEQYF. CDR3 nucleotide sequence: TGTGCCAGCAGCATTCTACCGGGACAGGGGGCCTACGAGCAGTACTTC.

This clonotype was observed a few times. This CDR3 reads CSVAGTGEAQAGAFF. In nucleotides, the CDR3 is TGCAGCGTGGCCGGGACAGGGGAGGCCCAAGCTGGAGCTTTCTTT. This rearrangement joins TRBV29-1 to TRBJ1-1; 10 bases map to TRBD1. J lost 10 bases, V lost 6 bases, and 17 bases had no gene match. In germline, CDR1 is SQVTM, CDR2 ANQGSEA. This CDR3 comprises 15 residues.

The chain uses TRBV7-2 and TRBJ2-7, with 9 bases fitting TRBD2. The CDR3 is 14 residues long. Trimming took 5 bases from V and 3 from J; bases not matched to a gene: 5. Germline V lookup: CDR1 SGHTA, CDR2 FQGNSA. CDR3 nucleotides: TGTGCCAGCAGCCACGGAGCGGGGGGCTACGAGCAGTACTTC. Amino acid sequence: CASSHGAGGYEQYF. Combining the CDR3 with reference TRBV7-2 and TRBJ2-7 gives the whole variable domain GAGVSQSPSNKVTEKGKDVELRCDPISGHTALYWYRQSLGQGLEFLIYFQGNSAPDKSGLPSDRFSAERTGGSVSTLTIQRTQQEDSAVYLCASSHGAGGYEQYFGPGTRLTVT.

This clonotype has just a few counts. The gene calls are TRBV20-1 and TRBJ2-1; a possible D gene is TRBD2 (6 bases). The ends were cut back, 3 bases at V and 7 bases at J, with 13 bases in the middle. Germline V CDR1 and CDR2: DFQATT, SNEGSKA (reference sequence). The CDR3 consists of 13 residues. The CDR3 DNA reads TGCAGTGCTAGCGGCGGGACCGTGAATGAGCAGTTCTTC. Its translation is CSASGGTVNEQFF.

This clonotype turned up a few times. The chain couples TRBV28 to TRBJ2-5, with 11 bases lining up with TRBD1. Germline values: CDR1 MDHEN, CDR2 SYDVKM. The CDR3 runs to 16 residues. V lost 2 bases to trimming and J lost 1 base; unmatched junction nucleotides: 3. CDR3 sequence reads: CASSLGTGGFQETQYF. CDR3 in DNA: TGTGCCAGCAGTTTAGGGACAGGGGGGTTCCAAGAGACCCAGTACTTC.

The rearrangement links TRBV20-1 to TRBJ2-3; 8 bases line up with TRBD2. The CDR3 sequence is 13 residues long. V lost 3 bases to trimming and J lost 4 bases; unmatched junction nucleotides: 3. Germline V gives CDR1 DFQATT, CDR2 SNEGSKA (reference sequence). The CDR3 region is CSARGLVPDTQYF. The CDR3 DNA reads as TGCAGTGCTAGGGGACTAGTACCAGATACGCAGTATTTT.

The chain has TRBV5-1 and TRBJ2-2, with 7 bases matching TRBD1. Per germline, CDR1 SGHRS and CDR2 YFSETQ. This CDR3 has 15 amino acids. V trimming: 3 bases; J trimming: 4 bases; junction bases outside the gene matches: 6. The CDR3 DNA reads TGCGCCAGCAGCTCGGTCACAGGGGTCACCGGGGAGCTGTTTTTT. Translated: CASSSVTGVTGELFF.

This clonotype has a handful of counts. The chain recombines TRBV7-2 with TRBJ2-5; 8 bases line up with TRBD2. Trimming removed 1 base from V and 4 bases from J; junction bases left unmatched: 8. Looked up from germline, CDR1 is SGHTA and CDR2 is FQGNSA. The CDR3 runs 16 residues. The chain's CDR3 is CASSLVSSGGTETQYF. DNA of the CDR3: TGTGCCAGCAGCTTAGTTTCCAGCGGGGGAACAGAGACCCAGTACTTC.

This clonotype was observed at least ten times. J is TRBJ1-6 and V is TRBV20-1, with D possibly matching TRBD1 (5 bases). Trimming cost V 3 bases and J 9 bases, with 18 bases left between them. CDR1 and CDR2 (germline): DFQATT, SNEGSKA (reference sequence). The CDR3 totals 15 residues. The CDR3 nucleotides read TGCAGTGCTAGTATTCCAGGGAGGGTTTCTTCACCCCTCCACTTT. Translation: CSASIPGRVSSPLHF.

A few counts support this clonotype. V usage is TRBV28 and J usage is TRBJ2-7; either TRBD1 or TRBD2 may supply D (7 bases each). This CDR3 spans 12 amino acids. V lost 10 bases and J 2 bases, leaving 12 bases between the germline ends. Per germline, CDR1 MDHEN and CDR2 SYDVKM. For the CDR3, the DNA is TGTGCCACGGCAGGGGGGGCCTACGAGCAGTACTTC. It yields the protein CATAGGAYEQYF.